The 13 T cell receptor beta chains below were found in one sample sequenced in a study of T cell repertoires in cytomegalovirus infection. From the reads, TCRdb called clonotypes with MiXCR, one entry per CDR3 protein. The sample contains under 500,000 distinct CDR3 sequences, roughly 42% of which appear only once. No antigens are known for them. This sample comprised cultured PBMCs, obtained from culture after CMV antigen stimulation. Receptors were obtained from a human donor in good health (CMV status not recorded). Some clones in this sample may be carry-over from other donors' samples.

DNA of the CDR3: TGTGCCAGCATCTACGGGGGTGCCACTGAAGCTTTCTTT. It codes for CASIYGGATEAFF. The chain combines TRBV5-6 with TRBJ1-1; D might be TRBD1 (5 bases). Germline V CDR1 and CDR2: SGHDT, YYEEEE. This CDR3 region has 13 residues. Trimming took off 6 bases at V and 4 bases at J, with 13 bases between the two ends.

CDR3 coding DNA: TGTGCCAGCAGCAGGGGGACAGGGCGCTTTGGCGGCAATCAGCCCCAGCATTTT. This encodes CASSRGTGRFGGNQPQHF. The genes are TRBV12-3 or TRBV12-4 and TRBJ1-5, with 9 bases aligning to TRBD1. The J segment lost 2 bases and the V segment lost 6 bases, leaving 14 bases of the junction unmatched. CDR3 length equals 18 residues.

In this sample, this clonotype turned up a few times. CDR3 sequence reads: CASSIDVPREHEQFF. The DNA of the CDR3 is TGTGCCAGTAGTATAGATGTCCCAAGGGAGCATGAGCAGTTCTTC. This chain uses TRBV19 with TRBJ2-1; TRBD2 might be the D (5 bases). The CDR3 is 15 amino acids. Deletions cut 0 bases from V and 8 bases from J, with 14 bases between. Germline-derived CDR1 and CDR2 are LNHDA and SQIVND (reference sequence).

The chain carries TRBV7-4 and TRBJ1-2, with D possibly TRBD1 on 6 matching bases. The CDR3 runs 15 residues. CDR1 and CDR2 from the germline V gene are SGHVT and SQSDAQ. Trimming removed 3 bases at V and 8 bases at J, with 19 bases between. This CDR3 reads CASSLSTGTSGGYTF. CDR3 DNA sequence: TGTGCCAGCAGCTTGAGTACAGGGACGTCGGGCGGCTACACCTTC.

This clonotype was seen only a few times. V gene TRBV6-1 combines with J gene TRBJ2-7, with 7 bases matching TRBD1. V gave up 0 bases and J gave up 1 base; unmatched junction bases: 9. Germline V gene lookup returns CDR1 MNHNS and CDR2 SASEGT. The CDR3 is 17 residues long. Here the CDR3 DNA reads TGTGCCAGCAGTGAAGCTGCCGGGACAGTCGGATCCTACGAGCAGTACTTC. As protein: CASSEAAGTVGSYEQYF.

The chain has TRBV5-4 and TRBJ2-3, with a possible D match to TRBD2 (5 bases). V was clipped by 0 bases and J by 5 bases, with 16 bases between them. This CDR3 contains 16 residues. Looked up from germline, CDR1 is SGHNT and CDR2 is YYREEE (reference sequence). In nucleotides, the CDR3 is TGTGCCAGCAGCTTGGCAGTAGAGCGGTCCGGAGATACGCAGTATTTT. Translating it yields CASSLAVERSGDTQYF.

The chain links TRBV24-1 to TRBJ2-2; D remains unclear. V was cut by 5 bases and J by 6 bases, with 6 bases left in between. CDR1 and CDR2 from the germline V gene are KGHDR and SFDVKD. The CDR3 spans 12 residues. CDR3 protein: CATSAGSGELFF. CDR3 nucleotide sequence: TGTGCCACCAGTGCAGGATCCGGGGAGCTGTTTTTT.

This clonotype occurred a few times. This chain uses TRBV5-3 with TRBJ2-5; TRBD2 might be the D (6 bases). TRBV5-3 is classed as an ORF, of uncertain function. The CDR3 has 14 residues. Trimming cost V 8 bases and J 2 bases, with 16 bases left between them. The CDR3 bases are TGTGCCAGCAGTGGTTTGGCGGGGCAAGAGACCCAGTACTTC. Its translation: CASSGLAGQETQYF.

This clonotype was found many times. The gene calls are TRBV7-2 and TRBJ1-4; 7 bases agree with TRBD1. The CDR3 has 13 amino acids. The V gene's germline CDR1 is SGHTA and CDR2 FQGNSA. V lost 4 bases and J lost 7; bases outside the gene matches: 3. CDR3 amino acids: CASSSAGGEKLFF. For the CDR3, the DNA is TGTGCCAGCAGCTCCGCAGGGGGTGAAAAACTGTTTTTT.

CDR3: CASSPRQGEETQYF. DNA of the CDR3: TGTGCCAGTAGTCCCCGACAGGGTGAAGAGACCCAGTACTTC. V gene TRBV18 combines with J gene TRBJ2-5; 7 bases fit TRBD1. V shed 9 bases and J 3 bases; nucleotides not matched to a gene: 10. From germline, CDR1 is KGHSH and CDR2 LQKENI. This CDR3 has 14 amino acids. The variable domain in full, completed from reference TRBV18 and TRBJ2-5, reads NAGVMQNPRHLVRRRGQEARLRCSPMKGHSHVYWYRQLPEEGLKFMVYLQKENIIDESGMPKERFSAEFPKEGPSILRIQQVVRGDSAAYFCASSPRQGEETQYFGPGTRLLVL.

About this clonotype: One junction end does not reproduce the germline sequence, and a read error may be involved. The J gene is TRBJ2-4, the V gene TRBV11-2; a possible D gene is TRBD2 (5 bases). Germline CDR1 is SGHAT and CDR2 is FQNNGV. The CDR3 extends over 12 amino acids. The CDR3 is CASREAKNIQCF. CDR3 nucleotides: TGTGCCAGCAGGGAGGCCAAAAACATTCAGTGCTTC. Together with reference TRBV11-2 and TRBJ2-4, the CDR3 gives the full variable domain: EAGVAQSPRYKIIEKRQSVAFWCNPISGHATLYWYQQILGQGPKLLIQFQNNGVVDDSQLPKDRFSAERLKGVDSTLKIQPAKLEDSAVYLCASREAKNIQCFGAGTRLSVL.

This clonotype was picked up many times. The V call is TRBV7-2, the J call TRBJ1-1; a possible D gene is TRBD1 (5 bases). The CDR3 is made up of 13 amino acids. Germline lookup yields CDR1 SGHTA and CDR2 FQGNSA. The germline V and J ends were trimmed by 2 bases and 5 bases, with 9 bases remaining between them. CDR3 sequence reads: CASSLRGGTEAFF. CDR3 sequence (DNA): TGTGCCAGCAGCTTACGGGGCGGAACTGAAGCTTTCTTT.

CDR3 sequence reads: CASSRRGTRDGGNTQYF. CDR3 sequence (DNA): TGTGCCAGCAGCCGACGGGGGACAAGGGATGGAGGAAATACGCAGTATTTT. This chain connects TRBV6-2 or TRBV6-3 to TRBJ2-3; D is possibly TRBD1 or TRBD2 (6 bases each). The CDR3 runs 17 residues. Germline CDR1 and CDR2: MNHEY and SVGEGT. Between the trimmed V and J ends, which lost 6 bases and 7 bases, there was a span of 26 bases.